This is a list of T cell receptor beta chains from one sample in a study of blood T cell repertoires in COVID-19. Profiling relied on immunoSEQ multiplex PCR, and the TCRdb table lists in-frame clones only, not all of them. This table has 210,000 or so clones, about 90% appearing once. Material: PBMCs or T cells enriched from blood (not recorded which). Receptor source: a woman younger than 45 who had been exposed to COVID-19. Each CDR3 is given with its conserved first and last residue. The order of the fields is CDR3 protein, CDR3 DNA, clone size, J gene, D gene, V gene. The D gene is left open where the match is weak. The size entry is marked missing in some rows and otherwise reads once, few, many or a size class.

CDR3: CAWSVTLLTGELFF; DNA: TGTGCCTGGAGTGTAACTCTCCTCACCGGGGAGCTGTTTTTT; size: .; J: TRBJ2-2; D: .; V: TRBV30
CDR3: CASSWLGLTYNEQFF; DNA: TGTGCCAGCAGCTGGCTTGGACTAACCTACAATGAGCAGTTCTTC; size: .; J: TRBJ2-1; D: .; V: TRBV5-4
CDR3: CAWSPSSYEQYF; DNA: TGTGCCTGGAGCCCGAGCTCCTACGAGCAGTACTTC; size: .; J: TRBJ2-7; D: .; V: TRBV30
CDR3: CASSSTSLQETQYF; DNA: TGCGCCAGCAGCTCGACTAGTCTCCAAGAGACCCAGTACTTC; size: .; J: TRBJ2-5; D: .; V: TRBV5-1
CDR3: CASSLGMGRNTEAFF; DNA: TGTGCCAGCAGCTTGGGTATGGGGAGGAACACTGAAGCTTTCTTT; size: .; J: TRBJ1-1; D: .; V: TRBV5-6
CDR3: CATSRDGDLSLPEQFF; DNA: TGTGCCACCAGCAGAGATGGGGACTTGAGCTTGCCTGAGCAGTTCTTC; size: .; J: TRBJ2-1; D: .; V: TRBV15
CDR3: CASSPRQGRFGETQYF; DNA: TGTGCCAGCAGCCCCCGACAGGGGAGGTTTGGAGAGACCCAGTACTTC; size: .; J: TRBJ2-5; D: TRBD1; V: TRBV7-2
CDR3: CASSLQGKSNTEAFF; DNA: TGCGCCAGCAGCTTGCAGGGGAAATCAAACACTGAAGCTTTCTTT; size: .; J: TRBJ1-1; D: .; V: TRBV5-1
CDR3: CASSYLGQGSGTEAFF; DNA: TGTGCCAGCAGTTACCTTGGACAGGGCAGTGGAACTGAAGCTTTCTTT; size: .; J: TRBJ1-1; D: TRBD1; V: TRBV27
CDR3: CATSDGGSETQYF; DNA: TGTGCCACCAGTGACGGAGGGTCAGAGACCCAGTACTTC; size: .; J: TRBJ2-5; D: .; V: TRBV24-1
CDR3: CASSLEPGQLNYGYTF; DNA: TGCGCCAGCAGCTTAGAACCGGGACAGCTTAACTATGGCTACACCTTC; size: .; J: TRBJ1-2; D: TRBD1; V: TRBV5-1
CDR3: CASSGQDRGRVETQYF; DNA: TGTGCCAGCAGTGGACAGGACAGGGGGCGCGTAGAGACCCAGTACTTC; size: .; J: TRBJ2-5; D: TRBD1; V: TRBV6-1
CDR3: CASSLVGTDYGYTF; DNA: TGTGCCAGCAGCTTAGTGGGCACCGACTATGGCTACACCTTC; size: .; J: TRBJ1-2; D: .; V: TRBV7-8
CDR3: CASSYYPGPGELFF; DNA: TGTGCCAGCAGTTACTACCCAGGGCCCGGGGAGCTGTTTTTT; size: .; J: TRBJ2-2; D: .; V: TRBV6-5
CDR3: CASSQGGLIQSDTQYF; DNA: TGTGCCAGCAGCCAAGGCGGACTGATACAATCAGATACGCAGTATTTT; size: .; J: TRBJ2-3; D: .; V: TRBV3-1/TRBV3-2
CDR3: CASSGTGNSPLHF; DNA: TGTGCCAGCAGCGGGACAGGGAATTCACCCCTCCACTTT; size: .; J: TRBJ1-6; D: TRBD1; V: TRBV6-5
CDR3: CASSLEQEQYF; DNA: TGTGCCAGCAGCTTGGAACAGGAGCAGTACTTC; size: .; J: TRBJ2-7; D: .; V: TRBV5-5
CDR3: CASTSGQGTFPQYF; DNA: TGTGCCAGCACCTCGGGACAGGGGACTTTCCCTCAGTACTTC; size: .; J: TRBJ2-7; D: TRBD1; V: TRBV6-4
CDR3: CASSSDGGHEQYF; DNA: TGTGCCAGCAGCTCCGATGGGGGCCACGAGCAGTACTTC; size: .; J: TRBJ2-7; D: .; V: TRBV7-3
CDR3: CASSPGQLYTGELFF; DNA: TGTGCCAGCAGCCCGGGACAGTTATACACCGGGGAGCTGTTTTTT; size: .; J: TRBJ2-2; D: TRBD1; V: TRBV9
CDR3: CASSPLGLIVPDTQYF; DNA: TGCGCCAGCAGCCCATTGGGACTAATTGTTCCAGATACGCAGTATTTT; size: .; J: TRBJ2-3; D: TRBD2; V: TRBV4-1
CDR3: CASIQNSLAGAQYF; DNA: TGTGCCAGCATCCAAAACTCACTCGCGGGGGCGCAGTATTTT; size: .; J: TRBJ2-3; D: TRBD2; V: TRBV6-5
CDR3: CASSPRRGQGVFWANVLTF; DNA: TGTGCCAGCAGCCCTAGGCGGGGACAGGGGGTATTCTGGGCCAACGTCCTGACTTTC; size: .; J: TRBJ2-6; D: TRBD1; V: TRBV6-2/TRBV6-3
CDR3: CASSPWDLHHNEQFF; DNA: TGTGCCAGCAGCCCGTGGGACTTACACCACAATGAGCAGTTCTTC; size: .; J: TRBJ2-1; D: .; V: TRBV7-9
CDR3: CASSGTVSSYNEQFF; DNA: TGTGCCAGCAGCGGGACTGTTAGCTCCTACAATGAGCAGTTCTTC; size: .; J: TRBJ2-1; D: .; V: TRBV7-2
CDR3: CASSQGNSPLHF; DNA: TGTGCCAGCTCCCAGGGGAATTCACCCCTCCACTTT; size: .; J: TRBJ1-6; D: .; V: TRBV9
CDR3: CASRTGDQPQHF; DNA: TGTGCCAGCAGGACAGGGGATCAGCCCCAGCATTTT; size: few; J: TRBJ1-5; D: TRBD1; V: TRBV6-5
CDR3: CASGRDPYEQYF; DNA: TGTGCCAGCGGGCGGGACCCCTACGAGCAGTACTTC; size: .; J: TRBJ2-7; D: .; V: TRBV6-5
CDR3: CASITSAGTNTGELFF; DNA: TGTGCCAGCATCACCTCAGCGGGAACGAACACCGGGGAGCTGTTTTTT; size: .; J: TRBJ2-2; D: TRBD2; V: TRBV11-2
CDR3: CASRVGGNSPLHF; DNA: TGTGCCAGCAGGGTAGGAGGGAATTCACCCCTCCACTTT; size: .; J: TRBJ1-6; D: .; V: TRBV27
CDR3: CASSFKSPFGYTF; DNA: TGTGCCAGCAGTTTTAAATCCCCTTTTGGCTACACCTTC; size: .; J: TRBJ1-2; D: .; V: TRBV12-3/TRBV12-4
CDR3: CASSLGLDLGIGELFF; DNA: TGTGCCAGCAGCTTAGGGCTGGACTTGGGCATTGGGGAGCTGTTTTTT; size: .; J: TRBJ2-2; D: .; V: TRBV7-9
CDR3: CASSTGDSLLYEQYF; DNA: TGCGCCAGCAGCACAGGGGACAGCCTCCTCTACGAGCAGTACTTC; size: .; J: TRBJ2-7; D: TRBD1; V: TRBV5-1
CDR3: CASSFAGGTRGYTF; DNA: TGTGCCAGCAGCTTTGCAGGGGGCACGAGGGGCTACACCTTC; size: .; J: TRBJ1-2; D: TRBD1; V: TRBV7-9
CDR3: CASSSNLWTDLGTEAFF; DNA: TGTGCCAGTAGTTCAAATCTTTGGACAGACCTAGGAACTGAAGCTTTCTTT; size: .; J: TRBJ1-1; D: .; V: TRBV19
CDR3: CASSTPDRAGSPLHF; DNA: TGTGCCAGTAGTACCCCGGACAGGGCCGGTTCACCCCTCCACTTT; size: .; J: TRBJ1-6; D: TRBD1; V: TRBV19
CDR3: CASRGSRDVHEQYF; DNA: TGTGCCAGCAGGGGGTCGCGGGACGTACACGAGCAGTACTTC; size: .; J: TRBJ2-7; D: .; V: TRBV11-2
CDR3: CASSGRRELTYNEQFF; DNA: TGTGCCAGCAGCGGCCGGCGGGAGCTGACCTACAATGAGCAGTTCTTC; size: few; J: TRBJ2-1; D: TRBD2; V: TRBV13
CDR3: CASSEIGGTYEQYF; DNA: TGTGCCAGCAGTGAAATCGGCGGAACCTACGAGCAGTACTTC; size: once; J: TRBJ2-7; D: .; V: TRBV2
CDR3: CASSLGQYTDTQYF; DNA: TGTGCCAGCAGCTTGGGGCAGTACACAGATACGCAGTATTTT; size: .; J: TRBJ2-3; D: .; V: TRBV5-8